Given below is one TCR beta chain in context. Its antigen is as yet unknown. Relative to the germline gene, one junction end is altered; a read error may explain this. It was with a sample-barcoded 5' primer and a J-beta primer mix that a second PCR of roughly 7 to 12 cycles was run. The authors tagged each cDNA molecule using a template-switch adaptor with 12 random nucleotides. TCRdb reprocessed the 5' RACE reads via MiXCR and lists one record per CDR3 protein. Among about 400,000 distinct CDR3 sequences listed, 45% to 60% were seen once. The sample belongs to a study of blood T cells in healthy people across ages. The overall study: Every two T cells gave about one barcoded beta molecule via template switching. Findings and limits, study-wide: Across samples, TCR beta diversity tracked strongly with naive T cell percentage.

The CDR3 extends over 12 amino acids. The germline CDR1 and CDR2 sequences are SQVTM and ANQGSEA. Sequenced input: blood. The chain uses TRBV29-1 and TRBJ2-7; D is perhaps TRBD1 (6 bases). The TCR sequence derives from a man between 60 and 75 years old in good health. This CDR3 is CSVNQGTYGQYF. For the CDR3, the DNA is TGCAGCGTTAATCAGGGGACCTACGGGCAGTACTTC.